The 20 T cell receptor beta chains given below trace back to one sample, sequenced in a study of T cell repertoires in cytomegalovirus infection. In TCRdb, the reads were re-called with MiXCR into one record per CDR3 protein. Found here are fewer than 300,000 distinct CDR3 sequences, over 20% of them singletons; the top ten hold more than 11%. Sequencing was done on a sample of PBMCs. These receptors originate from a human donor in good health (CMV status not recorded). Some clones in this sample may be carry-over from other donors' samples.

Here the CDR3 DNA reads TGTGCCAGCAGCGTAGGCAGCTCTGGAAACACCATATATTTT. Translated: CASSVGSSGNTIYF. This chain joins TRBV9 and TRBJ1-3; D gene unclear. V dropped 0 bases and J dropped 0 bases, with 4 bases sitting between them. Per germline, CDR1 SGDLS and CDR2 YYNGEE. The CDR3 length is 14 residues.

The chain employs TRBV2 and TRBJ2-2; 10 positions agree with TRBD2. V shed 4 bases, J shed 3 bases, and the junction held 5 bases outside the gene matches. This CDR3 comprises 16 residues. Germline-derived CDR1 and CDR2 are SNHLY and FYNNEI. The CDR3 sequence is CASSVLAGVYTGELFF. CDR3 coding DNA: TGTGCCAGCAGTGTCCTAGCGGGAGTGTACACCGGGGAGCTGTTTTTT.

The J gene is TRBJ2-1, the V gene TRBV11-3, with TRBD2 matching over 9 bases. The CDR3 spans 16 residues. Losses at the gene ends were 5 bases for V and 9 bases for J; bases not matched to a gene: 14. Germline CDR1 and CDR2: SGHNT and YENEEA. CDR3 DNA: TGTGCCAGCAGCCCTAGCGGAGCGGGAGGACTGAGTGAGCAGTTCTTC. Its protein product is CASSPSGAGGLSEQFF.

This clonotype has only a few counts. The chain combines TRBV11-1 with TRBJ2-5, with 13 bases matching TRBD2. V gave up 5 bases and J gave up 5 bases; unmatched junction bases: 8. Germline assignment: CDR1 SGHAT and CDR2 FQDESV (reference sequence). CDR3 length equals 16 residues. The CDR3 spells CASSVGTSGIMETQYF. The CDR3 DNA reads TGTGCCAGCAGCGTCGGGACTAGCGGGATTATGGAGACCCAGTACTTC.

J is TRBJ1-1 and V is TRBV29-1, with D perhaps TRBD1 (6 bases). Germline CDR1 reads SQVTM; CDR2 reads ANQGSEA. Trimming removed 4 bases at V and 6 bases at J, with 12 bases between. The CDR3 totals 12 residues. In nucleotides, the CDR3 is TGCAGCGTTGCACAGGGAAGGGCTGAAGCTTTCTTT. Translation gives CSVAQGRAEAFF.

This clonotype was counted between two and nine times. V is TRBV28 and J is TRBJ1-5, with TRBD1 as a possible D gene (6 bases). CDR1 is MDHEN and CDR2 is SYDVKM in the germline V gene. This CDR3 has 21 amino acids. V gave up 8 bases and J gave up 0 bases, with 32 bases separating them. The CDR3 nucleotides are TGTGCCAGCTACTCTTCCTCTGGGGGGGCGGGGGGCGGATATAGCAATCAGCCCCAGCATTTT. It codes for CASYSSSGGAGGGYSNQPQHF.

This clonotype was observed many times. The gene calls are TRBV15 and TRBJ2-3; TRBD1 might be the D (6 bases). V lost 1 base and J 4 bases, leaving 9 bases between the germline ends. The CDR3 has 14 residues. Germline values: CDR1 LNHNV, CDR2 YYDKDF (reference sequence). This CDR3 reads CATSRAGDADTQYF. CDR3 bases: TGTGCCACCAGCAGAGCAGGGGATGCAGATACGCAGTATTTT.

V is TRBV7-2 and J is TRBJ1-1; a possible D gene is TRBD1 (5 bases). Germline CDR1 and CDR2: SGHTA and FQGNSA. The CDR3 is made up of 13 amino acids. Trimming pared 7 bases from V and 1 base from J, leaving 10 bases between. Written as DNA, the CDR3 is TGTGCCAGCACTTTTGGGGGGAACACTGAAGCTTTCTTT. This codes for CASTFGGNTEAFF.

This chain joins TRBV28 and TRBJ1-2; 7 positions match TRBD1. Losses at the gene ends were 4 bases for V and 7 bases for J; bases not matched to a gene: 12. This CDR3 has 15 residues. In germline, CDR1 is MDHEN, CDR2 SYDVKM. The CDR3 spells CASSSETGRDGGYTF. Written as DNA, the CDR3 is TGTGCCAGCAGTTCTGAGACAGGGAGGGATGGTGGCTACACCTTC.

V gene TRBV11-2 combines with J gene TRBJ1-1, with 7 bases matching TRBD1. The CDR3 length is 16 residues. The germline V gene has CDR1 SGHAT and CDR2 FQNNGV. Unmatched junction bases numbered 10, after V lost 2 bases and J lost 4 bases. The CDR3 DNA is TGTGCCAGCAGCTTATATGTAGGGGGCGGAAGCACTGAAGCTTTCTTT. Its protein is CASSLYVGGGSTEAFF.

Turning to this clonotype: An end of the junction does not agree with germline; a read error may underlie this. This rearrangement joins TRBV10-3 to TRBJ2-2, with 7 bases matching TRBD2. In germline, CDR1 is ENHRY, CDR2 SYGVKD. This CDR3 is 14 amino acids long. This chain's CDR3 is CAISESFESGELSF. CDR3 bases: TGTGCCATCAGTGAGTCTTTTGAGAGCGGGGAGCTGTCTTTT.

This rearrangement joins TRBV10-3 to TRBJ2-7; maybe TRBD2 (5 bases). V was pared by 2 bases and J by 0 bases, with 14 bases between. Germline-derived CDR1 and CDR2 are ENHRY and SYGVKD. This CDR3 is 16 amino acids long. This CDR3 is CAISEGGGPSSYEQYF. The CDR3 DNA follows: TGTGCCATCAGTGAGGGAGGCGGGCCGAGCTCCTACGAGCAGTACTTC.

This clonotype was observed at least ten times. The rearrangement joins TRBV6-1 to TRBJ2-3, with TRBD2 matching 12 bases. Per germline, CDR1 MNHNS and CDR2 SASEGT. This CDR3 contains 14 residues. J was trimmed by 7 bases and V by 5 bases; bases with no gene match: 4. In DNA form, the CDR3 reads TGTGCCAGCAGTAGACTAGCGGGAGAGAATACGCAGTATTTT. As protein: CASSRLAGENTQYF.

This clonotype was found a few times. The rearrangement links TRBV29-1 to TRBJ2-2; D gene uncertain. Germline CDR1 and CDR2: SQVTM and ANQGSEA. The CDR3 covers 10 residues. V dropped 7 bases and J dropped 6 bases, with 6 bases sitting between them. The CDR3 sequence: CSARSGELFF. In nucleotides, the CDR3 is TGCAGCGCCCGATCCGGGGAGCTGTTTTTT.

The gene calls are TRBV12-3 or TRBV12-4 and TRBJ2-5; TRBD2 matches at 14 bases. The CDR3 is made up of 19 amino acids. With 4 bases clipped from V and 5 bases from J, the junction kept 15 bases outside the gene matches. DNA for the CDR3: TGTGCCAGCAGTTCGAACTTCTTCGCGACTAGCGGGAGGGGGGAGACCCAGTACTTC. It specifies CASSSNFFATSGRGETQYF.

This clonotype was seen at least ten times. The CDR3 here is CATSDPLAPPSYNEQFF. DNA for the CDR3: TGTGCCACCAGTGATCCCCTAGCCCCCCCCTCCTACAATGAGCAGTTCTTC. The V and J genes are TRBV24-1 and TRBJ2-1; weak D call: TRBD2 (5 bases). CDR3 length: 17 amino acids. The V gene's germline CDR1 is KGHDR and CDR2 SFDVKD. With 3 bases removed from V and 0 bases from J, the gap between germline ends came to 14 bases.

The chain joins TRBV5-1 to TRBJ1-1; D gene unclear. CDR3 length: 16 amino acids. The germline V and J ends were trimmed by 0 bases and 2 bases, with 14 bases remaining between them. From germline, CDR1 is SGHRS and CDR2 YFSETQ. Here the CDR3 reads CASSLGPASPNTEAFF. CDR3 sequence (DNA): TGCGCCAGCAGCTTGGGTCCAGCTTCCCCCAACACTGAAGCTTTCTTT.

This clonotype has more than one count but fewer than ten. This rearrangement joins TRBV28 to TRBJ1-2; perhaps TRBD1 as D (6 bases). The germline V gene encodes CDR1 MDHEN and CDR2 SYDVKM. The CDR3 covers 15 residues. The V and J ends lost 1 base and 7 bases respectively, with 16 bases between them. CDR3 DNA sequence: TGTGCCAGCAGTTTATATCAGGGGCGCAATGGTGGCTACACCTTC. This codes for CASSLYQGRNGGYTF.

The genes are TRBV2 and TRBJ2-2, with D maybe TRBD1 (6 bases). The CDR3 runs to 13 residues. Germline CDR1 and CDR2: SNHLY and FYNNEI. V lost 4 bases to trimming and J lost 5 bases, with 8 bases between them. The CDR3 is CASSGTATGELFF. Written as DNA, the CDR3 is TGTGCCAGCAGTGGGACAGCAACCGGGGAGCTGTTTTTT.

This clonotype was seen a few times. The rearrangement joins TRBV5-1 to TRBJ2-5; perhaps TRBD2 as D (5 bases). Trimming stripped 1 base from V and 7 bases from J, with 11 bases between. This CDR3 contains 13 residues. Germline V CDR1 and CDR2: SGHRS, YFSETQ. CDR3 sequence (DNA): TGCGCCAGCAGCTTGTCCTTCGGAGGGACCCAGTACTTC. Its protein product is CASSLSFGGTQYF. Combining the CDR3 with reference TRBV5-1 and TRBJ2-5 gives the whole variable domain KAGVTQTPRYLIKTRGQQVTLSCSPISGHRSVSWYQQTPGQGLQFLFEYFSETQRNKGNFPGRFSGRQFSNSRSEMNVSTLELGDSALYLCASSLSFGGTQYFGPGTRLLVL.